This T cell receptor (beta chain) originates from a study of technical replicates of blood from several donors. Germline V gives CDR1 SGDLS, CDR2 YYNGEE. Trimming took off 0 bases at V and 10 bases at J, with 25 bases between the two ends. The CDR3 consists of 17 residues. Produced via immunoSEQ multiplex PCR; TCRdb's table is partial and in-frame only. The data hold some 62,000 clones, with about 87% observed a single time. V gene TRBV9 combines with J gene TRBJ1-1; tentatively, D is TRBD1 (6 bases). Material: PBMCs. The TCR originated in a human donor in good health. Some clones in this sample may be carry-over from other donors' samples. The CDR3 DNA reads as TGTGCCAGCAGCGTAGGTCACCGAAACAGGGACGTAATCGGAGCTTTCTTT. The encoded protein is CASSVGHRNRDVIGAFF.